This TCR beta chain appears in the sequencing data of a study of blood T cell repertoires in COVID-19. This clone was picked up a small number of times. Profiling relied on immunoSEQ multiplex PCR, and the TCRdb table lists in-frame clones only, not all of them. The table has 90,000 to 110,000 clones, roughly 80% seen once. The junction had 11 bases not matched to a gene; V was cut back by 11 bases and J by 2 bases. The CDR3 is 14 amino acids. Germline CDR1 and CDR2: ENHRY and SYGVKD. The rearrangement links TRBV10-3 to TRBJ2-7; 8 nucleotides match TRBD2. What was sequenced was peripheral blood. The receptor's source is an elderly woman with acute or convalescent COVID-19. The CDR3 DNA sequence: TGTGCCTCCCAGTCGGGACTAGGCACCTACGAGCAGTACTTC. Protein sequence: CASQSGLGTYEQYF.